What follows is one T cell receptor beta chain and its context. The V gene's germline CDR1 is SGHVS and CDR2 FQNEAQ. This CDR3 is 12 amino acids long. V dropped 5 bases and J dropped 4 bases, with 9 bases sitting between them. The sample comes from a study of T cell changes during pregnancy in multiple sclerosis. Assay used: immunoSEQ multiplex PCR; TCRdb lists only in-frame clones, some missing. The profile shows about 41,000 clones, 90% of them singletons. This receptor was identified in a female donor with multiple sclerosis, enrolled in a pregnancy study. Sequencing used CD8+ T cells from peripheral blood mononuclear cells, obtained in the third trimester of pregnancy. The J gene is TRBJ2-7, the V gene TRBV7-8, with D possibly TRBD2 on 6 matching bases. CDR3 in DNA: TGTGCCAGCAGCCCCCGGGAGTACGAGCAGTACTTC. Amino acids: CASSPREYEQYF.